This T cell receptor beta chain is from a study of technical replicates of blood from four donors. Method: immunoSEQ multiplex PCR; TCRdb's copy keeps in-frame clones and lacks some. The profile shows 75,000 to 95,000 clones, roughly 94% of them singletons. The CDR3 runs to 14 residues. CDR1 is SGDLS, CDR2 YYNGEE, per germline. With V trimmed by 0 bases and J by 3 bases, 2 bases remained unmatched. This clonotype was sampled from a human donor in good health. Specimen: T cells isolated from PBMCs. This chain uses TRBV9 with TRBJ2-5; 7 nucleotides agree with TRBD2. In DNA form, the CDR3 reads TGTGCCAGCAGCGTAGTGGGAGGGAAAGAGACCCAGTACTTC. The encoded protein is CASSVVGGKETQYF. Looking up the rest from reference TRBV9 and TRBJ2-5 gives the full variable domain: DSGVTQTPKHLITATGQRVTLRCSPRSGDLSVYWYQQSLDQGLQFLIQYYNGEERAKGNILERFSAQQFPDLHSELNLSSLELGDSALYFCASSVVGGKETQYFGPGTRLLVL.